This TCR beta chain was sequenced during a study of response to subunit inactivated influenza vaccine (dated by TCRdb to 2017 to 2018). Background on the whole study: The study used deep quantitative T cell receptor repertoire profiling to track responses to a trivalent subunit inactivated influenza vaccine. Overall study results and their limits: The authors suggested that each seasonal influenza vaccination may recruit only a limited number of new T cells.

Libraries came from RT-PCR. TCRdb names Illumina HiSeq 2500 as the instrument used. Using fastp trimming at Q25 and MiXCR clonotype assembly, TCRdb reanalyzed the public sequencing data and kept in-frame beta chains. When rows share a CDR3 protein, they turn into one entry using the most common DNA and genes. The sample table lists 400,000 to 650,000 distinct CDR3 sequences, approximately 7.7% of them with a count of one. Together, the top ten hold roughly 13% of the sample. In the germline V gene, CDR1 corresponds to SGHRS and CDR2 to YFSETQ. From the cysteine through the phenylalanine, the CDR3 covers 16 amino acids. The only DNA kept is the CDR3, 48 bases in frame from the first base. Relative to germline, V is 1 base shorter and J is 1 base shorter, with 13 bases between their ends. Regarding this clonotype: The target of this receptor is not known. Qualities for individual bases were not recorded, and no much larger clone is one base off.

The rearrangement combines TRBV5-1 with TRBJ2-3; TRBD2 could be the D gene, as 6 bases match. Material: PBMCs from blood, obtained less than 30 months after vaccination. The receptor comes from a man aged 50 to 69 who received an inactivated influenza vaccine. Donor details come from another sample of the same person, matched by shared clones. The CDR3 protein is CASSLMEGKGTDTQYF. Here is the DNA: TGCGCCAGCAGCTTGATGGAGGGTAAAGGCACAGATACGCAGTATTTT.